The next 22 T cell receptor beta chains were all read from a single sample in a study of T cell responses to AZD1222 COVID-19 vaccine. The table came from immunoSEQ multiplex PCR; TCRdb's copy has only in-frame clones and leaves some out. Altogether over 85,000 clones are present, 75% to 90% being singletons, with the ten largest covering under 8.5%. Material: peripheral blood, obtained on day 0 of AZD1222 vaccination. These receptors were collected from an adult in good health.

The V call is TRBV5-1, the J call TRBJ2-1; 8 nucleotides agree with TRBD1. The V gene end was trimmed by 2 bases and the J gene end by 9 bases; junction bases not matched to a gene: 10. The CDR3 is made up of 15 amino acids. The V gene's germline CDR1 is SGHRS and CDR2 YFSETQ. The CDR3 loop reads CASSLRQGSDGEQFF. In nucleotides, the CDR3 is TGCGCCAGCAGCTTAAGACAGGGGTCCGACGGTGAGCAGTTCTTC. Combining the CDR3 with reference TRBV5-1 and TRBJ2-1 gives the whole variable domain KAGVTQTPRYLIKTRGQQVTLSCSPISGHRSVSWYQQTPGQGLQFLFEYFSETQRNKGNFPGRFSGRQFSNSRSEMNVSTLELGDSALYLCASSLRQGSDGEQFFGPGTRLTVL.

A single count supports this clone. The chain joins TRBV28 to TRBJ1-1; D not resolved. The CDR3 runs to 13 residues. Trimming left V 6 bases short and J 8 bases short, with 16 bases between. The germline V gene has CDR1 MDHEN and CDR2 SYDVKM. This CDR3 reads CASRFEWGSEAFF. CDR3 DNA sequence: TGTGCCAGCAGATTCGAGTGGGGTTCAGAAGCTTTCTTT.

The V call is TRBV10-3, the J call TRBJ1-1; 7 nucleotides agree with TRBD1. The CDR3 runs 14 residues. CDR1 and CDR2 (germline): ENHRY, SYGVKD. V was pared by 4 bases and J by 2 bases, with 4 bases of the junction left unmatched. CDR3 protein: CAISGGQPNTEAFF. In nucleotides, the CDR3 is TGTGCCATCAGTGGGGGACAGCCTAACACTGAAGCTTTCTTT.

This clone was recorded a few times. The CDR3 here is CATQFMGSAYEQYF. In nucleotides, the CDR3 is TGTGCCACCCAGTTTATGGGGTCAGCCTACGAGCAGTACTTC. The gene calls are TRBV28 and TRBJ2-7; D is undetermined. Germline CDR1 MDHEN, CDR2 SYDVKM. CDR3 length: 14 amino acids. V was shortened by 10 bases and J by 2 bases, with 18 bases between the two germline ends.

The V and J genes are TRBV7-9 and TRBJ2-7; 10 bases map to TRBD2. CDR1 SEHNR and CDR2 FQNEAQ come from the germline V gene (reference sequence). The V and J ends lost 7 bases and 0 bases, in that order; junction bases with no gene match: 15. The CDR3 is 18 amino acids. The CDR3 bases are TGTGCCAGCAACTTCGGTCCAACTAGCGGGATTTCCTCCTACGAGCAGTACTTC. Protein product: CASNFGPTSGISSYEQYF.

The chain links TRBV2 to TRBJ1-5; 8 nucleotides match TRBD1. Germline V gene sequence: CDR1 SNHLY, CDR2 FYNNEI. Losses at the gene ends were 6 bases for V and 3 bases for J; bases not matched to a gene: 7. The CDR3 extends over 15 amino acids. In DNA, the CDR3 is TGTGCCAGCAGGGCCGGGACAGGAGACAATCAGCCCCAGCATTTT. Amino acids: CASRAGTGDNQPQHF.

The chain uses TRBV28 and TRBJ2-7; 7 bases are a match to TRBD2. J lost 2 bases, V lost 5 bases, and 3 bases had no gene match. The CDR3 loop spans 13 amino acids. CDR1 is MDHEN, CDR2 SYDVKM, per germline. CDR3 residues: CASSSGTTYEQYF. The CDR3 region has the DNA TGTGCCAGCAGTAGCGGGACTACCTACGAGCAGTACTTC.

The chain has TRBV10-3 and TRBJ2-1; 7 nucleotides align to TRBD2. J gave up 8 bases and V 5 bases, and 6 bases lay outside the gene matches. The CDR3 is 13 amino acids. CDR1 is ENHRY and CDR2 is SYGVKD in the germline V gene. CDR3 in DNA: TGTGCCATCAGTCTTCTGACTAGCCATGAGCAGTTCTTC. Its protein is CAISLLTSHEQFF.

This clone was detected only once. The chain uses TRBV4-3 and TRBJ2-3; possible D gene TRBD2, 5 bases. Trimming removed 1 base from V and 0 bases from J, with 17 bases in between. The CDR3 length is 18 residues. In germline, CDR1 is LGHNA, CDR2 YSLEER. CDR3 sequence (DNA): TGCGCCAGCAGCCAAGTTTGGAGGATGGGAACTAGCACAGATACGCAGTATTTT. It codes for CASSQVWRMGTSTDTQYF.

The DNA of the CDR3 is TGTGCCAGCAGCTTAAGAACGGGAGAGCAGTACTTC. It codes for CASSLRTGEQYF. The J gene is TRBJ2-7, the V gene TRBV7-9, with a tentative D call TRBD2 (5 bases). CDR3 length: 12 amino acids. The germline CDR1 and CDR2 sequences are SEHNR and FQNEAQ (reference sequence). V lost 2 bases and J lost 7, with 9 bases in between.

This chain connects TRBV6-5 to TRBJ1-1; no definite D call. This CDR3 has 15 amino acids. CDR1 MNHEY and CDR2 SVGAGI come from the germline V gene. V was cut by 6 bases and J by 3 bases, with 17 bases left in between. The DNA for the CDR3 is TGTGCCAGCAGCCCCCCCTACCTTGGGCACACTGAAGCTTTCTTT. Translating gives CASSPPYLGHTEAFF.

The chain carries TRBV7-8 and TRBJ2-7; D is unclear. Germline lookup yields CDR1 SGHVS and CDR2 FQNEAQ. With 1 base removed from V and 0 bases from J, the gap between germline ends came to 7 bases. The length of the CDR3 is 14 residues. The CDR3 bases are TGTGCCAGCAGCTTAGAGGCGGACTCCTACGAGCAGTACTTC. It codes for CASSLEADSYEQYF. The full variable domain, with the rest looked up from reference TRBV7-8 and TRBJ2-7, is GAGVSQSPRYKVAKRGQDVALRCDPISGHVSLFWYQQALGQGPEFLTYFQNEAQLDKSGLPSDRFFAERPEGSVSTLKIQRTQQEDSAVYLCASSLEADSYEQYFGPGTRLTVT.

The CDR3 DNA sequence: TGTGCCAGTAGTATTCAGGGCCGCTTCTACGAGCAGTACTTC. This gives the protein CASSIQGRFYEQYF. This chain connects TRBV19 to TRBJ2-7; D is perhaps TRBD1 (5 bases). The CDR3 has 14 amino acids. Trimming took off 3 bases at V and 3 bases at J, with 12 bases between the two ends. The V gene's germline CDR1 is LNHDA and CDR2 SQIVND (reference sequence).

The V call is TRBV2, the J call TRBJ2-1; 7 bases are shared with TRBD1. CDR1 is SNHLY and CDR2 is FYNNEI in the germline V gene. The CDR3 is made up of 14 amino acids. J gave up 2 bases and V 6 bases, and 4 bases lay outside the gene matches. The CDR3 sequence is CASSRDSTYNEQFF. Here the CDR3 DNA reads TGTGCCAGCAGCAGGGACAGTACCTACAATGAGCAGTTCTTC.

The rearrangement uses TRBV6-6 and TRBJ2-7, with TRBD2 as a possible D gene (5 bases). CDR1 and CDR2 (germline): MNHNY, SVGAGI (reference sequence). Trimming took off 0 bases at V and 0 bases at J, with 12 bases between the two ends. This CDR3 comprises 16 residues. The CDR3 loop reads CASSYSTGRSSYEQYF. DNA of the CDR3: TGTGCCAGCAGTTACTCGACGGGGAGAAGCTCCTACGAGCAGTACTTC.

The chain couples TRBV2 to TRBJ1-1; tentatively, D is TRBD1 (5 bases). CDR3 length equals 13 residues. Per germline, CDR1 SNHLY and CDR2 FYNNEI. Between the trimmed V and J ends, which lost 6 bases and 1 base, there was a span of 9 bases. CDR3 in amino acids: CASRAGENTEAFF. CDR3 in DNA: TGTGCCAGCAGGGCGGGGGAGAACACTGAAGCTTTCTTT.

V and J are TRBV28 and TRBJ1-2; tentative D call: TRBD1 (5 bases). Germline lookup yields CDR1 MDHEN and CDR2 SYDVKM. V was pared by 4 bases and J by 4 bases, with 10 bases between. CDR3 length equals 13 residues. CDR3: CASSWGEPYGYTF. The CDR3 region has the DNA TGTGCCAGCAGTTGGGGGGAACCCTATGGCTACACCTTC.

This rearrangement joins TRBV9 to TRBJ2-2; 10 bases are a match to TRBD1. J gave up 6 bases and V 2 bases, and 4 bases lay outside the gene matches. Germline V gene lookup returns CDR1 SGDLS and CDR2 YYNGEE. CDR3 size: 15 residues. CDR3 loop: CASSVRDRGPGELFF. The CDR3 DNA follows: TGTGCCAGCAGCGTCCGGGACAGGGGCCCCGGGGAGCTGTTTTTT.

V is TRBV6-5 and J is TRBJ1-1; TRBD1 matches at 7 bases. The CDR3 runs 15 residues. Germline V gene lookup returns CDR1 MNHEY and CDR2 SVGAGI. V lost 6 bases, J lost 1 base, and 8 bases stayed unmatched. The CDR3 DNA sequence: TGTGCCAGCAGACAATGGGACAGTAGGAACACTGAAGCTTTCTTT. This codes for CASRQWDSRNTEAFF.

V and J are TRBV28 and TRBJ1-1; D uncertain. The V end was cut by 3 bases, the J end by 1 base, with 6 bases between. Per germline, CDR1 MDHEN and CDR2 SYDVKM. The CDR3 totals 13 residues. The CDR3 protein is CASSFPQNTEAFF. The CDR3 DNA reads as TGTGCCAGCAGTTTCCCTCAGAACACTGAAGCTTTCTTT.

The rearrangement uses TRBV4-3 and TRBJ1-5; D is ambiguous. The CDR3 is 15 amino acids. Germline CDR1 is LGHNA and CDR2 is YSLEER. Trimming took 0 bases from V and 7 from J, leaving 13 bases between them. CDR3 sequence (DNA): TGCGCCAGCAGCCAAGAATTGGTTTCGTGGCAGCCCCAGCATTTT. This translates into CASSQELVSWQPQHF.

This rearrangement joins TRBV7-8 to TRBJ2-5; D unclear. Germline CDR1 SGHVS, CDR2 FQNEAQ. The CDR3 sequence is 10 residues long. Deletions cut 1 base from V and 7 bases from J, with 1 base between. This CDR3 reads CASSLVTQYF. DNA for the CDR3: TGTGCCAGCAGCTTAGTGACCCAGTACTTC.